A single sample is the source of the 31 T cell receptor beta chains below, sequenced in a study of T cell repertoires in cytomegalovirus infection. These TCRs' antigens remain unknown. TCRdb re-called the reads with MiXCR, one entry per CDR3 protein. The sample shows roughly 500,000 distinct CDR3 sequences, roughly 34% of them seen only once. The sequenced sample was cultured PBMCs, obtained from culture after CMV antigen stimulation. Every receptor here comes from a human donor in good health (CMV status not recorded). Some clones in this sample may be carry-over from other donors' samples.

This rearrangement joins TRBV6-2 or TRBV6-3 to TRBJ2-1; 9 bases fit TRBD1. The V gene end was trimmed by 6 bases and the J gene end by 6 bases; junction bases not matched to a gene: 3. The CDR3 loop spans 13 amino acids. CDR1 and CDR2 from the germline V gene are MNHEY and SVGEGT. CDR3 nucleotides: TGTGCCAGCAGAGACAGGGGGGGCAATGAGCAGTTCTTC. Translation: CASRDRGGNEQFF.

This sequence joins TRBV6-2 or TRBV6-3 and TRBJ2-3; D is unresolved. CDR1 and CDR2 (germline): MNHEY, SVGEGT. The V and J ends lost 0 bases and 0 bases respectively, with 10 bases between them. CDR3 size: 16 residues. Here the CDR3 reads CASSYSGWDSTDTQYF. In DNA, the CDR3 is TGTGCCAGCAGTTACTCCGGTTGGGATAGCACAGATACGCAGTATTTT.

The rearrangement uses TRBV20-1 and TRBJ2-1; D is ambiguous. The V and J ends lost 6 bases and 8 bases respectively, with 8 bases between them. This CDR3 has 10 residues. The germline CDR1 and CDR2 sequences are DFQATT and SNEGSKA (reference sequence). CDR3: CSATSDEQFF. The CDR3 region has the DNA TGCAGTGCGACGTCCGATGAGCAGTTCTTC.

A few counts support this clonotype. V gene TRBV15 combines with J gene TRBJ1-6; possibly TRBD1 for D (6 bases). The germline V gene has CDR1 LNHNV and CDR2 YYDKDF (reference sequence). Trimming removed 0 bases at V and 9 bases at J, with 12 bases between. The CDR3 has 15 amino acids. CDR3 DNA sequence: TGTGCCACCAGCAGAGATCCACAGGGAATTTCACCCCTCCACTTT. It encodes CATSRDPQGISPLHF.

This clonotype was observed a few times. This chain connects TRBV7-9 to TRBJ1-2, with a possible D match to TRBD1 (6 bases). The V gene's germline CDR1 is SEHNR and CDR2 FQNEAQ (reference sequence). Trimming shortened V by 5 bases and J by 1 base, and 11 bases separated the two germline ends. The CDR3 is 14 residues long. The CDR3 loop reads CASSRTALNYGYTF. Written as DNA, the CDR3 is TGTGCCAGCAGCCGGACAGCTCTTAACTATGGCTACACCTTC.

This clonotype has a handful of counts. V gene TRBV20-1 combines with J gene TRBJ2-7, with 12 bases fitting TRBD2. V lost 0 bases, J lost 4 bases, and 13 bases stayed unmatched. CDR1 and CDR2 from the germline V gene are DFQATT and SNEGSKA (reference sequence). This CDR3 contains 18 residues. CDR3 amino acids: CSARDVSLAGGRWYEQYF. Written as DNA, the CDR3 is TGCAGTGCTAGAGACGTCTCACTAGCGGGAGGCAGATGGTACGAGCAGTACTTC.

J is TRBJ2-2 and V is TRBV6-1; weak D call: TRBD1 (6 bases). The CDR3 loop spans 13 amino acids. The germline gives CDR1 MNHNS, CDR2 SASEGT. Trimming removed 6 bases at V and 6 bases at J, with 11 bases between. CDR3 residues: CASRRTESGELFF. DNA for the CDR3: TGTGCCAGCAGAAGGACAGAATCCGGGGAGCTGTTTTTT.

The chain uses TRBV6-8 and TRBJ2-1; the D is unclear. CDR3 size: 14 residues. Germline CDR1 MNHGY, CDR2 SAAAGT. V lost 0 bases to trimming and J lost 7 bases, with 10 bases between them. In DNA form, the CDR3 reads TGTGCCAGCAGTTACTCCCCTACTTTGAATGAGCAGTTCTTC. The encoded protein is CASSYSPTLNEQFF.

The chain is built from TRBV5-6 and TRBJ2-6, with D uncertain. Germline CDR1 SGHDT, CDR2 YYEEEE. Between the trimmed V and J ends, which lost 0 bases and 8 bases, there was a span of 3 bases. The CDR3 extends over 12 amino acids. CDR3 loop: CASSLDSNVLTF. The DNA of the CDR3 is TGTGCCAGCAGCTTGGATTCCAACGTCCTGACTTTC.

In its sample, this clonotype was seen many times. This chain connects TRBV7-2 to TRBJ2-3, with 8 nucleotides matching TRBD2. The CDR3 consists of 15 residues. After removal of 4 bases from V and 5 bases from J, the junction contained 8 bases not matched to a gene. CDR1 SGHTA and CDR2 FQGNSA come from the germline V gene. The DNA of the CDR3 is TGTGCCAGCAGCTCTACCGGGAGGGCCTTAGATACGCAGTATTTT. This encodes CASSSTGRALDTQYF.

The chain carries TRBV28 and TRBJ1-1; tentative D call: TRBD1 (5 bases). CDR3 length: 13 amino acids. CDR1 is MDHEN and CDR2 is SYDVKM in the germline V gene. V gave up 6 bases and J gave up 4 bases, with 12 bases separating them. CDR3 amino acids: CASRRGLGTEAFF. The CDR3 DNA follows: TGTGCCAGCAGAAGGGGTTTGGGCACTGAAGCTTTCTTT.

This chain links TRBV5-5 with TRBJ1-2; no firm D call. V lost 0 bases to trimming and J lost 0 bases, with 6 bases between them. The germline gives CDR1 SGHKS, CDR2 YYEKEE (reference sequence). The CDR3 covers 14 residues. CDR3 nucleotides: TGTGCCAGCAGCTTGGTCGGGGCTAACTATGGCTACACCTTC. It is translated as CASSLVGANYGYTF.

The gene calls are TRBV7-3 and TRBJ2-5; 8 bases match TRBD1. V lost 5 bases to trimming and J lost 11 bases; unmatched junction nucleotides: 13. CDR1 is SGHTA, CDR2 FQGTGA, per germline. There are 14 residues in the CDR3. CDR3 bases: TGTGCCAGCAGCCCTAACCCCGGACAGGGTGGGCAGTACTTC. The encoded protein is CASSPNPGQGGQYF.

The J gene is TRBJ2-3, the V gene TRBV7-3; D remains ambiguous. Trimming took off 0 bases at V and 0 bases at J, with 10 bases between the two ends. The germline V gene has CDR1 SGHTA and CDR2 FQGTGA. This CDR3 comprises 16 residues. Here the CDR3 reads CASSLTPGSSTDTQYF. CDR3 nucleotide sequence: TGTGCCAGCAGCTTAACGCCTGGATCTAGCACAGATACGCAGTATTTT.

This clonotype occurred a few times. V usage is TRBV12-3 or TRBV12-4 and J usage is TRBJ2-3; 8 bases agree with TRBD1. CDR3 size: 16 residues. V lost 7 bases, J lost 3 bases, and 12 bases stayed unmatched. CDR3 region: CASIPGTGQGTDTQYF. CDR3 nucleotide sequence: TGTGCCAGCATCCCGGGGACAGGCCAAGGAACAGATACGCAGTATTTT.

This clonotype was recorded a few times. V usage is TRBV12-5 and J usage is TRBJ1-3; no clear D. This CDR3 has 15 residues. Trimming stripped 2 bases from V and 5 bases from J, with 13 bases between. Germline CDR1 is LGHNT and CDR2 is FRNRAP. The CDR3 spells CASGLIMSGRNTIYF. The CDR3, as DNA: TGTGCTAGTGGTTTGATAATGTCCGGGAGAAACACCATATATTTT.

The chain combines TRBV6-8 with TRBJ1-5; 9 nucleotides align to TRBD1. The CDR3 covers 15 residues. Losses at the gene ends were 6 bases for V and 1 base for J; bases not matched to a gene: 4. CDR1 and CDR2 (germline): MNHGY, SAAAGT. The CDR3 DNA is TGTGCCAGCAGGAGACAGGGGGGGAGCAATCAGCCCCAGCATTTT. Translating it yields CASRRQGGSNQPQHF.

J is TRBJ1-1 and V is TRBV20-1; D may be TRBD1 (6 bases). In germline, CDR1 is DFQATT, CDR2 SNEGSKA (reference sequence). The CDR3 loop spans 15 amino acids. V was shortened by 6 bases and J by 1 base, with 18 bases between the two germline ends. The CDR3 is CSAMDSPERNTEAFF. The CDR3 DNA is TGCAGTGCGATGGACAGCCCGGAGAGGAACACTGAAGCTTTCTTT.

The chain has TRBV27 and TRBJ2-7, with D possibly matching TRBD1 (6 bases). V was cut by 5 bases and J by 2 bases, with 13 bases left in between. Germline loops: CDR1 MNHEY, CDR2 SMNVEV (reference sequence). The CDR3 contains 14 residues. This chain's CDR3 is CASSENRVAYEQYF. The CDR3 region has the DNA TGTGCCAGCAGTGAGAACAGGGTAGCCTACGAGCAGTACTTC.

The chain carries TRBV19 and TRBJ2-7; 9 nucleotides match TRBD1. The junction had 2 bases not matched to a gene; V was cut back by 3 bases and J by 2 bases. From germline, CDR1 is LNHDA and CDR2 SQIVND (reference sequence). This CDR3 comprises 14 residues. CDR3 amino acids: CASSMWDRAYEQYV. CDR3 in DNA: TGTGCCAGTAGTATGTGGGACAGGGCCTACGAGCAGTACGTC.

V and J are TRBV18 and TRBJ2-5, with a tentative D call TRBD1 (5 bases). Trimming shortened V by 3 bases and J by 4 bases, and 18 bases separated the two germline ends. The CDR3 totals 16 residues. From germline, CDR1 is KGHSH and CDR2 LQKENI. The CDR3 DNA reads as TGTGCCAGCTCACCGGACACGAGGACCAACACAGAGACCCAGTACTTC. It specifies CASSPDTRTNTETQYF.

The rearrangement links TRBV5-1 to TRBJ1-1; TRBD1 might be the D (6 bases). The germline gives CDR1 SGHRS, CDR2 YFSETQ. V was pared by 8 bases and J by 4 bases, with 15 bases between. The CDR3 loop spans 13 amino acids. The CDR3 reads CASYRAEGTEAFF. In nucleotides, the CDR3 is TGCGCCAGTTACAGGGCCGAGGGCACTGAAGCTTTCTTT.

This clonotype was counted only a few times. The chain carries TRBV9 and TRBJ2-1; D is unresolved. The CDR3 has 12 residues. Germline V gives CDR1 SGDLS, CDR2 YYNGEE. The germline V and J ends were trimmed by 0 bases and 5 bases, with 3 bases remaining between them. This CDR3 is CASSVADNEQFF. CDR3 coding DNA: TGTGCCAGCAGCGTAGCGGACAATGAGCAGTTCTTC.

This chain uses TRBV12-3 or TRBV12-4 with TRBJ2-7; 9 positions agree with TRBD1. There are 14 residues in the CDR3. V lost 6 bases to trimming and J lost 6 bases; unmatched junction nucleotides: 9. The CDR3 DNA sequence: TGTGCCAGCAGATCGGGACAGGGTTTCGGCGAGCAGTACTTC. It specifies CASRSGQGFGEQYF.

The chain combines TRBV5-4 with TRBJ2-4; 7 bases match TRBD2. The CDR3 contains 14 residues. The trim removed 4 bases at V and 5 bases at J, leaving 6 bases unmatched. Germline lookup yields CDR1 SGHNT and CDR2 YYREEE (reference sequence). CDR3 DNA sequence: TGTGCCAGCAGCCCCGGGACTAAAGAAAACATTCAGTACTTC. It encodes CASSPGTKENIQYF. Using reference TRBV5-4 and TRBJ2-4 for the parts outside the CDR3, the full variable domain is ETGVTQSPTHLIKTRGQQVTLRCSSQSGHNTVSWYQQALGQGPQFIFQYYREEENGRGNFPPRFSGLQFPNYSSELNVNALELDDSALYLCASSPGTKENIQYFGAGTRLSVL.

This clonotype was observed many times. V is TRBV7-3 and J is TRBJ1-5; D unclear. Germline CDR1 is SGHTA and CDR2 is FQGTGA. Between the trimmed V and J ends, which lost 2 bases and 3 bases, there was a span of 5 bases. The CDR3 is 13 residues long. The CDR3 protein is CASSLGYNQPQHF. In DNA, the CDR3 is TGTGCCAGCAGCTTAGGGTACAATCAGCCCCAGCATTTT.

This clonotype was recorded at least ten times. This sequence joins TRBV7-2 and TRBJ2-1; 7 bases map to TRBD2. This CDR3 has 17 residues. CDR1 and CDR2 from the germline V gene are SGHTA and FQGNSA. The V segment lost 1 base and the J segment 0 bases; nucleotides outside the gene matches: 6. The CDR3 nucleotides are TGTGCCAGCAGCTTAGAACCCACTAGCGTCTCCTACAATGAGCAGTTCTTC. The encoded protein is CASSLEPTSVSYNEQFF.

This clonotype was counted between two and nine times. The chain uses TRBV14 and TRBJ1-1; D might be TRBD1 (6 bases). Germline CDR1 reads SGHDN; CDR2 reads FVKESK. The V gene lost 3 bases and the J gene lost 10 bases, with 15 bases spanning the gap. The CDR3 contains 13 residues. CDR3 amino acids: CASSQPPGARAFF. CDR3 DNA sequence: TGTGCCAGCAGCCAGCCCCCAGGGGCGCGAGCTTTCTTT.

This clonotype was found a few times. The V gene is TRBV7-6, the J gene TRBJ2-2; 11 nucleotides match TRBD2. CDR1 is SGHVS and CDR2 is FNYEAQ in the germline V gene. CDR3 length equals 17 residues. The junction had 9 bases not matched to a gene; V was cut back by 8 bases and J by 1 base. The CDR3 is CASRGNSGRGNTGELFF. The CDR3 nucleotides read TGTGCCAGCCGAGGAAATAGCGGGAGGGGGAACACCGGGGAGCTGTTTTTT. Using reference TRBV7-6 and TRBJ2-2 for the parts outside the CDR3, the full variable domain is GAGVSQSPRYKVTKRGQDVALRCDPISGHVSLYWYRQALGQGPEFLTYFNYEAQQDKSGLPNDRFSAERPEGSISTLTIQRTEQRDSAMYRCASRGNSGRGNTGELFFGEGSRLTVL.

This chain connects TRBV5-6 to TRBJ1-4; no firm D call. The CDR3 contains 14 residues. Germline values: CDR1 SGHDT, CDR2 YYEEEE. Deletions cut 6 bases from V and 5 bases from J, with 14 bases between. CDR3 loop: CASTVRRPNEKLFF. CDR3 in DNA: TGTGCCAGCACCGTGCGACGTCCAAATGAAAAACTGTTTTTT.

The J gene is TRBJ2-1, the V gene TRBV6-6, with a possible D match to TRBD1 (6 bases). V lost 1 base and J 0 bases, leaving 16 bases between the germline ends. The CDR3 runs 18 residues. CDR1 MNHNY and CDR2 SVGAGI come from the germline V gene (reference sequence). CDR3 amino acids: CASSYLTAGTNSYNEQFF. Written as DNA, the CDR3 is TGTGCCAGCAGTTACTTGACCGCCGGGACAAACTCCTACAATGAGCAGTTCTTC.